The next 27 T cell receptor beta chains were all read from a single sample in a study of blood T cells in healthy people across ages. A second roughly 7 to 11 cycle PCR used barcoded and J-beta primers. TCRdb used MiXCR to reprocess the 5' RACE reads, holding one entry per CDR3 protein. The sample includes hundreds of thousands of distinct CDR3 sequences, 29% of them seen just once. The source material was blood. All receptors come from a woman of 80 years or more in good health.

This clonotype was counted ten times or more. This clone may be a read error of a much larger clone one base away. This sequence joins TRBV11-2 and TRBJ2-1, with 15 bases lining up with TRBD2. V shed 5 bases and J 6 bases; nucleotides not matched to a gene: 11. Germline V CDR1 and CDR2: SGHAT, FQNNGV. The CDR3 runs 18 residues. CDR3 loop: CASSTRTSGGAVCNEQFF. The CDR3 DNA sequence: TGTGCCAGCAGCACCCGGACTAGCGGGGGGGCAGTTTGCAATGAGCAGTTCTTC.

The chain carries TRBV12-3 or TRBV12-4 and TRBJ2-5; D gene unclear. This CDR3 is built from 13 residues. The V end was cut by 3 bases, the J end by 10 bases, with 15 bases between. The CDR3 DNA sequence: TGTGCCAGCAGTTTTGCCCTATCCACCTACCAGTACTTC. Amino acids: CASSFALSTYQYF.

A word on this clonotype: A much larger clone differs from this one at a single base, so this may be a read error. V and J are TRBV28 and TRBJ2-5; possible D gene TRBD2, 7 bases. The CDR3 has 16 residues. Germline V gene sequence: CDR1 MDHEN, CDR2 SYDVKM. In DNA, the CDR3 is TGTACCAGCAGTTTAATGGGGGGAGGGGGCCAAGAGACCCAGTACTTC. This sequence encodes CTSSLMGGGGQETQYF. The full variable domain, completed using reference TRBV28 and TRBJ2-5, is DVKVTQSSRYLVKRTGEKVFLECVQDMDHENMFWYRQDPGLGLRLIYFSYDVKMKEKGDIPEGYSVSREKKERFSLILESASTNQTSMYLCTSSLMGGGGQETQYFGPGTRLLVL.

J is TRBJ2-3 and V is TRBV5-4, with TRBD2 matching over 7 bases. V trimming: 4 bases; J trimming: 0 bases; junction bases outside the gene matches: 8. The V gene's germline CDR1 is SGHNT and CDR2 YYREEE (reference sequence). The CDR3 spans 16 residues. CDR3: CASSAQRGESTDTQYF. In DNA form, the CDR3 reads TGTGCCAGCAGCGCCCAGCGGGGTGAGAGCACAGATACGCAGTATTTT. The full variable domain, in which reference TRBV5-4 and TRBJ2-3 provide the parts outside the CDR3, is ETGVTQSPTHLIKTRGQQVTLRCSSQSGHNTVSWYQQALGQGPQFIFQYYREEENGRGNFPPRFSGLQFPNYSSELNVNALELDDSALYLCASSAQRGESTDTQYFGPGTRLTVL.

The chain carries TRBV9 and TRBJ2-4, with 9 bases matching TRBD1. Germline V CDR1 and CDR2: SGDLS, YYNGEE. The CDR3 covers 15 residues. V gave up 0 bases and J gave up 13 bases; unmatched junction bases: 11. The CDR3 DNA sequence: TGTGCCAGCAGCGTAGGAACGGGACAGGGAGGGGAGCAGTACTTC. Encoded protein: CASSVGTGQGGEQYF. The full variable domain, its missing parts supplied by reference TRBV9 and TRBJ2-4, is DSGVTQTPKHLITATGQRVTLRCSPRSGDLSVYWYQQSLDQGLQFLIQYYNGEERAKGNILERFSAQQFPDLHSELNLSSLELGDSALYFCASSVGTGQGGEQYFGAGTRLSVL.

This clonotype was seen at least ten times. The CDR3 region has the DNA TGTGCCAGCAGTTACGGGGGGGCCCGTTACGAGCAGTACTTC. Its translation: CASSYGGARYEQYF. The rearrangement joins TRBV6-2 or TRBV6-3 to TRBJ2-7; possibly TRBD2 for D (7 bases). The CDR3 length is 14 residues. Germline V CDR1 and CDR2: MNHEY, SVGEGT. Between the trimmed V and J ends, which lost 2 bases and 4 bases, there was a span of 12 bases.

The V gene is TRBV7-2, the J gene TRBJ2-1; the D gene could be TRBD1 or TRBD2 (5 bases each). The CDR3 runs to 15 residues. V lost 5 bases and J lost 6, with 17 bases in between. Germline values: CDR1 SGHTA, CDR2 FQGNSA. The DNA of the CDR3 is TGTGCCAGCAGCCCCGGGGCCAGGTTAGGCAATGAGCAGTTCTTC. It yields the protein CASSPGARLGNEQFF.

CDR3 sequence: CAWSVGQSHVYEQYF. In nucleotides, the CDR3 is TGTGCCTGGAGTGTCGGTCAGTCCCATGTCTATGAGCAGTACTTC. V gene TRBV30 combines with J gene TRBJ2-5; D is unclear. This CDR3 comprises 15 residues. The germline gives CDR1 GTSNPN, CDR2 SVGIG (reference sequence). V lost 0 bases and J lost 11, with 22 bases in between. The full variable domain, its missing parts supplied by reference TRBV30 and TRBJ2-5, is SQTIHQWPATLVQPVGSPLSLECTVEGTSNPNLYWYRQAAGRGLQLLFYSVGIGQISSEVPQNLSASRPQDRQFILSSKKLLLSDSGFYLCAWSVGQSHVYEQYFGPGTRLLVL.

The chain uses TRBV28 and TRBJ2-1, with D uncertain. The germline CDR1 and CDR2 sequences are MDHEN and SYDVKM. Deletions cut 5 bases from V and 0 bases from J, with 11 bases between. The CDR3 extends over 15 amino acids. The CDR3 loop is CASSLISSSYNEQFF. The CDR3 region has the DNA TGTGCCAGCAGTCTTATCTCCAGCTCCTACAATGAGCAGTTCTTC. The complete variable domain, with remaining parts taken from reference TRBV28 and TRBJ2-1, reads DVKVTQSSRYLVKRTGEKVFLECVQDMDHENMFWYRQDPGLGLRLIYFSYDVKMKEKGDIPEGYSVSREKKERFSLILESASTNQTSMYLCASSLISSSYNEQFFGPGTRLTVL.

This clonotype was observed a few times. The rearrangement uses TRBV28 and TRBJ1-6; tentatively, D is TRBD1 (5 bases). V lost 2 bases, J lost 13 bases, and 15 bases lay in between. Germline CDR1 reads MDHEN; CDR2 reads SYDVKM. CDR3 size: 14 residues. The CDR3 here is CASSLGGVVSPLHF. CDR3 bases: TGTGCCAGCAGTTTAGGGGGGGTTGTTTCGCCCCTCCACTTT.

This clonotype was recorded many times. The chain is built from TRBV12-3 or TRBV12-4 and TRBJ1-5, with D perhaps TRBD1 (5 bases). This CDR3 is 16 amino acids long. The V end lost 1 base, the J end lost 2 bases, and 12 bases lay between the germline ends. CDR3 loop: CASSLGQGSGNQPQHF. CDR3 sequence (DNA): TGTGCCAGCAGTTTAGGGCAGGGAAGCGGCAATCAGCCCCAGCATTTT.

As regards this clonotype: A much larger clonotype is one base distant, so this may be a read error. The chain employs TRBV7-9 and TRBJ2-1, with a weak D call TRBD1 (5 bases). Germline assignment: CDR1 SEHNR and CDR2 FQNEAQ (reference sequence). CDR3 length: 17 amino acids. V was pared by 5 bases and J by 5 bases, with 22 bases between. The DNA for the CDR3 is TGTGCCAGCAGCCCTCTTCCGACAGTGGCAGGACACAATGAGCAGTTCTTC. This sequence encodes CASSPLPTVAGHNEQFF.

The gene calls are TRBV30 and TRBJ1-2; tentatively, D is TRBD1 (5 bases). This CDR3 contains 14 residues. V lost 0 bases and J lost 1, with 9 bases in between. The germline V gene has CDR1 GTSNPN and CDR2 SVGIG (reference sequence). The chain's CDR3 is CAWSVWGGNYGYTF. CDR3 sequence (DNA): TGTGCCTGGAGTGTCTGGGGGGGTAACTATGGCTACACCTTC. The variable domain in full, completed from reference TRBV30 and TRBJ1-2, reads SQTIHQWPATLVQPVGSPLSLECTVEGTSNPNLYWYRQAAGRGLQLLFYSVGIGQISSEVPQNLSASRPQDRQFILSSKKLLLSDSGFYLCAWSVWGGNYGYTFGSGTRLTVV.

This clonotype occurred many times. The V gene is TRBV20-1, the J gene TRBJ1-5; 7 bases are shared with TRBD1. Germline CDR1 and CDR2: DFQATT and SNEGSKA (reference sequence). Germline trimming cut 0 bases from V and 7 bases from J; bases unmatched to any gene: 3. The CDR3 extends over 13 amino acids. CDR3 region: CSAREQGTQPQHF. DNA of the CDR3: TGCAGTGCTAGAGAACAGGGGACCCAGCCCCAGCATTTT.

In this sample, this clonotype turned up many times. The chain joins TRBV7-2 to TRBJ2-1; either TRBD1 or TRBD2 may fit D (5 bases each). There are 16 residues in the CDR3. V was cut by 4 bases and J by 2 bases, with 15 bases left in between. Germline CDR1 reads SGHTA; CDR2 reads FQGNSA. CDR3 bases: TGTGCCAGCAGCTCCAGGGTCTTCGGGACCTACAATGAGCAGTTCTTC. This gives the protein CASSSRVFGTYNEQFF.

On this clonotype itself: A much larger clone lies a single base off, so this may be a read error. The chain is built from TRBV20-1 and TRBJ2-5, with D perhaps TRBD2 (5 bases). Trimming removed 0 bases from V and 11 bases from J, with 13 bases in between. The CDR3 contains 12 residues. Per the germline V gene, CDR1 is DFQATT and CDR2 is SNEGSKA (reference sequence). Here the CDR3 DNA reads TGCAGTGCTAGAGAAAGCGGTAATGAGCAGTACTTC. As protein: CSARESGNEQYF.

This chain connects TRBV30 to TRBJ1-2; D is possibly TRBD1 (6 bases). This CDR3 is 12 amino acids long. From germline, CDR1 is GTSNPN and CDR2 SVGIG (reference sequence). Trimming shortened V by 5 bases and J by 4 bases, and 11 bases separated the two germline ends. The CDR3 bases are TGTGCCTGGTTTAGGGGGTCCTATGGCTACACCTTC. This codes for CAWFRGSYGYTF. The complete variable domain, with remaining parts taken from reference TRBV30 and TRBJ1-2, reads SQTIHQWPATLVQPVGSPLSLECTVEGTSNPNLYWYRQAAGRGLQLLFYSVGIGQISSEVPQNLSASRPQDRQFILSSKKLLLSDSGFYLCAWFRGSYGYTFGSGTRLTVV.

This clonotype was counted at least ten times. For the CDR3, the DNA is TGTGCCAGCAGTGGATCACAGGGAGGTGGCTACACCTTC. Its translation is CASSGSQGGGYTF. This chain joins TRBV6-1 and TRBJ1-2, with a possible D match to TRBD1 (6 bases). V shed 4 bases and J shed 7 bases, with 13 bases lying between them. CDR1 and CDR2 (germline): MNHNS, SASEGT. The CDR3 runs 13 residues.

This clonotype has at least ten counts. The chain joins TRBV25-1 to TRBJ2-5, with D possibly matching TRBD2 (6 bases). The germline gives CDR1 MGHDK, CDR2 SYGVNS. The length of the CDR3 is 15 residues. With 2 bases removed from V and 4 bases from J, the gap between germline ends came to 14 bases. CDR3 bases: TGTGCCAGCAGTGAAATGGCGGGGCTCCTAGAGACCCAGTACTTC. This translates into CASSEMAGLLETQYF.

Many counts were recorded for this clonotype. The V and J genes are TRBV7-2 and TRBJ2-5; the D gene is possibly TRBD1 (6 bases). V lost 3 bases and J lost 4, with 18 bases in between. Per germline, CDR1 SGHTA and CDR2 FQGNSA. This CDR3 has 16 amino acids. The CDR3: CASSLDAHTGRETQYF. CDR3 bases: TGTGCCAGCAGCTTGGATGCTCACACAGGGAGAGAGACCCAGTACTTC.

The table lists this clonotype with many counts. The chain uses TRBV5-4 and TRBJ2-1, with 7 bases aligning to TRBD1. Germline V lookup: CDR1 SGHNT, CDR2 YYREEE (reference sequence). V trimming: 4 bases; J trimming: 5 bases; junction bases outside the gene matches: 6. The CDR3 is made up of 14 amino acids. Written as DNA, the CDR3 is TGTGCCAGCAGCAGGAAGGGACAGCACAATGAGCAGTTCTTC. It translates to CASSRKGQHNEQFF. Variable domain in full (rest from reference TRBV5-4 and TRBJ2-1): ETGVTQSPTHLIKTRGQQVTLRCSSQSGHNTVSWYQQALGQGPQFIFQYYREEENGRGNFPPRFSGLQFPNYSSELNVNALELDDSALYLCASSRKGQHNEQFFGPGTRLTVL.

The chain has TRBV5-1 and TRBJ2-5; TRBD2 aligns across 14 bases. V shed 4 bases and J 2 bases; nucleotides not matched to a gene: 10. The CDR3 runs to 18 residues. Germline V gives CDR1 SGHRS, CDR2 YFSETQ. The CDR3 coding sequence is TGCGCCAGCAGCGATAGACTAGCGGGAGGGCTGGGACAAGAGACCCAGTACTTC. It yields the protein CASSDRLAGGLGQETQYF. Full variable domain (remainder filled in from reference TRBV5-1 and TRBJ2-5): KAGVTQTPRYLIKTRGQQVTLSCSPISGHRSVSWYQQTPGQGLQFLFEYFSETQRNKGNFPGRFSGRQFSNSRSEMNVSTLELGDSALYLCASSDRLAGGLGQETQYFGPGTRLLVL.

Concerning this clonotype: Given a much more abundant clone one base away, this may be a read error. The J gene is TRBJ2-1, the V gene TRBV5-1, with 14 bases identical to TRBD2. The CDR3 extends over 14 amino acids. From germline, CDR1 is SGHRS and CDR2 YFSETQ. With V trimmed by 3 bases and J by 10 bases, 3 bases remained unmatched. The CDR3, as DNA: TGCGCCAGCAGCTGGTGGACTAGCGGGGGGGAGCAGTTCTTC. Translated, it gives CASSWWTSGGEQFF.

This clonotype was found a few times. This chain uses TRBV21-1 with TRBJ2-4; the D call TRBD1 from the table was never checked on the DNA. TRBV21-1 is designated a pseudogene. The CDR3 sequence is 14 residues long. CDR3 nucleotides: TGTGCCAGCAGCATAAGGACGGGAATAAACATTCAGTACTTC. The encoded protein is CASSIRTGINIQYF.

There are many counts of this clonotype. The genes are TRBV7-2 and TRBJ2-3, with D uncertain. CDR1 and CDR2 from the germline V gene are SGHTA and FQGNSA. This CDR3 contains 12 residues. Between the trimmed V and J ends, which lost 2 bases and 14 bases, there was a span of 14 bases. In nucleotides, the CDR3 is TGTGCCAGCAGCTTAAATAGCATAATACTGTATTTT. Protein product: CASSLNSIILYF. The full variable domain, in which reference TRBV7-2 and TRBJ2-3 provide the parts outside the CDR3, is GAGVSQSPSNKVTEKGKDVELRCDPISGHTALYWYRQSLGQGLEFLIYFQGNSAPDKSGLPSDRFSAERTGGSVSTLTIQRTQQEDSAVYLCASSLNSIILYFGPGTRLTVL.

This clonotype was detected only a few times. A much larger clone sits a single nucleotide away, making a read error possible. The V call is TRBV20-1, the J call TRBJ2-1, with a weak D call TRBD1 (6 bases). Germline assignment: CDR1 DFQATT and CDR2 SNEGSKA (reference sequence). V was shortened by 8 bases and J by 0 bases, with 14 bases between the two germline ends. The CDR3 contains 14 residues. CDR3 residues: CSLLQGSSYNEQFF. The CDR3, as DNA: TGCAGTCTATTACAGGGTAGCTCCTACAATGAGCAGTTCTTC.

This clonotype was observed many times. This sequence joins TRBV29-1 and TRBJ1-4, with 7 bases that match TRBD1. The CDR3 is made up of 13 amino acids. The germline V gene encodes CDR1 SQVTM and CDR2 ANQGSEA. Trimming removed 6 bases from V and 3 bases from J; junction bases left unmatched: 4. CDR3 DNA sequence: TGCAGCGTCGGTGGGACAGCTAATGAAAAACTGTTTTTT. Protein sequence: CSVGGTANEKLFF.